The clone carrying this T cell receptor beta chain was picked up a small number of times. The entry originates in a study of beta chain features in type 1 diabetes. Germline V lookup: CDR1 SGHRS, CDR2 YFSETQ. CDR3 length: 15 residues. V lost 0 bases and J lost 1; bases outside the gene matches: 3. Expressed TCRB transcripts were sequenced after all isolated RNA was converted to cDNA. Produced via immunoSEQ multiplex PCR; TCRdb's table is partial and in-frame only. Of around 300,000 clones in the sample, 13% to 15% were seen once. The TCR was taken from a man aged 25-40 years in good health. This chain uses TRBV5-1 with TRBJ2-5, with 7 bases aligning to TRBD2. The sequenced sample consisted of central memory CD4+ T cells from blood. For the CDR3, the DNA is TGCGCCAGCAGCTTGGAAGCGGGATCCCAAGAGACCCAGTACTTC. Translating it yields CASSLEAGSQETQYF.